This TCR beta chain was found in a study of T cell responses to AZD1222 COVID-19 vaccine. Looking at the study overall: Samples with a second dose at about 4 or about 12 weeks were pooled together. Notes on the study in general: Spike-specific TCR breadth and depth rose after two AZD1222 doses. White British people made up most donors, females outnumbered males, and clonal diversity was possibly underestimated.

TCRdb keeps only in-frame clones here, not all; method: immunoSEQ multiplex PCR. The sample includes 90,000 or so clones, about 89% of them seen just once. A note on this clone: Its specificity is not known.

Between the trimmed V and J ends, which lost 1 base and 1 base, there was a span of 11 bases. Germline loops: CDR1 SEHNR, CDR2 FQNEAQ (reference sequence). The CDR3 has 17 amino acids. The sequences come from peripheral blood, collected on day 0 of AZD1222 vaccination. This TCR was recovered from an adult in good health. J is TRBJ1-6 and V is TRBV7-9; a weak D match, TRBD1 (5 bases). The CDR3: CASSLVGGISYNSPLHF. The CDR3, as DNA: TGTGCCAGCAGCTTAGTGGGGGGAATTTCCTATAATTCACCCCTCCACTTT.